Listed below are T cell receptor beta chains from one sample, sequenced in a study of blood T cell repertoires in COVID-19. Generated by immunoSEQ multiplex PCR, the TCRdb table keeps only in-frame clones and is missing some. The profile shows fewer than 50,000 clones, approximately 85% of them singletons. Sequenced: peripheral blood. The receptors here all came from a woman of 80 years or more with acute or convalescent COVID-19. The CDR3 runs from the conserved cysteine through the conserved F or W. A D gene is named only where the DNA matches it firmly. Size tells how often a clone was seen (once, few, many) or the class of an expanded clone, and some rows leave it out.

D gene	J gene	V gene	clone size	CDR3 DNA	CDR3 protein
.	TRBJ2-4	TRBV28	.	TGTGCCAGCAGTTTGAGGGACTCGGGGAACATTCAGTACTTC	CASSLRDSGNIQYF
.	TRBJ1-4	TRBV11-2	.	TGTGCCAGCAGCTTAGCACAGGGCCTCCCAACTAATGAAAAACTGTTTTTT	CASSLAQGLPTNEKLFF
.	TRBJ2-5	TRBV30	.	TGTGCCTGGGAGGGGTTCGGAGAGACCCAGTACTTC	CAWEGFGETQYF
TRBD1	TRBJ1-1	TRBV28	.	TGTGCCAGCCAAGTTACAGGGGCGGACACTGAAGCTTTCTTT	CASQVTGADTEAFF
.	TRBJ2-7	TRBV5-4	.	TGTGCCAGCAGCTCTCCGGGACTCCCCTACGAGCAGTACTTC	CASSSPGLPYEQYF
.	TRBJ2-1	TRBV11-2	.	TGTGCCAGCAGCTTATTTTCGGAGAATGAGCAGTTCTTC	CASSLFSENEQFF
TRBD1	TRBJ2-2	TRBV5-6	.	TGTGCCAGCACCTTGGGCCGACAGGGGGCGAGTCCCGGGGAGCTGTTTTTT	CASTLGRQGASPGELFF
TRBD2	TRBJ2-5	TRBV19	.	TGTGCCAGTAGTACCCTGACCTACAGGGAAGGTAGCGGGATGCTACAGGAGACCCAGTACTTC	CASSTLTYREGSGMLQETQYF
TRBD1	TRBJ1-2	TRBV5-1	.	TGCGCCAGCAGCTTGACCGGACAGGGAGGCACCTTC	CASSLTGQGGTF
.	TRBJ1-2	TRBV19	.	TGTGCCAGTAGTAGATCCGACACGACTAACTATGGCTACACCTTC	CASSRSDTTNYGYTF
.	TRBJ1-4	TRBV5-1	few	TGCGCCAGCAGCTTGGCCCTCTCAGGCGATAATGAAAAACTGTTTTTT	CASSLALSGDNEKLFF
TRBD1	TRBJ2-7	TRBV28	.	TGTGCCAGCAGAAAACAGGGGGGCGGTTACGCTAGCTTC	CASRKQGGGYASF
TRBD1	TRBJ2-7	TRBV10-3	once	TGTGCCATCAGAGGACAGGGGGCTGGAGAGCAGTACTTC	CAIRGQGAGEQYF
.	TRBJ2-5	TRBV7-6	.	TGTGCCAGCAGCTTAGTGGCAGGGTCGGGCCAAGAGACCCAGTACTTC	CASSLVAGSGQETQYF
.	TRBJ1-2	TRBV3-1/TRBV3-2	.	TGTGCCAGCACCCCGACAGGCTCGCAAATCTATGGCTACACCTTC	CASTPTGSQIYGYTF
TRBD2	TRBJ2-3	TRBV11-2	.	TGTGCCAGCAGCTATGGCGGGAGGGGAGTCGAGGGGACAGATACGCAGTATTTT	CASSYGGRGVEGTDTQYF
.	TRBJ2-5	TRBV7-6	once	TGTGCCAGCAGCCCTTGGGGTAGCGGTGGACAACAAGAGACCCAGTACTTC	CASSPWGSGGQQETQYF
.	TRBJ1-2	TRBV12-3/TRBV12-4	once	TGTGCCAGCAGTTTTGAGTCCAACTATGGCTACACCTTC	CASSFESNYGYTF
.	TRBJ2-5	TRBV3-1/TRBV3-2	.	TGTGCCAGCAGCCAAAGTCCCCGTAGAGAGACCCAGTACTTC	CASSQSPRRETQYF
.	TRBJ2-7	TRBV9	few	TGTGCCAGCAGCGTAGGAGTTGGTGTTGCCCGCTACGAGCAGTACTTC	CASSVGVGVARYEQYF
TRBD2	TRBJ2-3	TRBV18	.	TGTGCCAGCTCCGCCCTAGCGGGAGACACAGATACGCAGTATTTT	CASSALAGDTDTQYF
TRBD1	TRBJ1-4	TRBV5-5	.	TGTGCCAGCAGCTTAAGGACAGGGGTCGAAAAACTGTTTTTT	CASSLRTGVEKLFF
.	TRBJ2-3	TRBV19	.	TGTGCCAGTAGTTTCTTACGCGGGGTGGAATCAGATACGCAGTATTTT	CASSFLRGVESDTQYF
.	TRBJ1-1	TRBV19	.	TGTGCCAGCGGCCGGACGGACTCGTCGAACACTGAAGCTTTCTTT	CASGRTDSSNTEAFF
.	TRBJ2-7	TRBV7-2	.	TGTGCCAGCAGCTTAGAACGAGGGGGAGGGCGCAACGAGCAGTACTTC	CASSLERGGGRNEQYF
.	TRBJ1-1	TRBV7-2	.	TGTGCCAGCAGCTTCCCAGCAGGGATGAACACTGAAGCTTTCTTT	CASSFPAGMNTEAFF
.	TRBJ1-3	TRBV6-5	.	TGTGCCAGCAATTCCCCGGGCTCTGGAAACACCATATATTTT	CASNSPGSGNTIYF
.	TRBJ2-2	TRBV5-4	.	TGTGCCAGCAGCTTGCGACAGATGAGCGGGGAGCTGTTTTTT	CASSLRQMSGELFF
TRBD2	TRBJ2-2	TRBV30	.	TGTGCCTGCACTAGCGGCATAAGGGCCGGGGAGCTGTTTTTT	CACTSGIRAGELFF
.	TRBJ2-5	TRBV12-3/TRBV12-4	.	TGTGCCAGCAGTTTAGTCCCTAAGACCCAGTACTTC	CASSLVPKTQYF
TRBD2	TRBJ2-3	TRBV10-3	.	TGTGCCACGGGGGGGACTAGCGAGGGAGATACGCAGTATTTT	CATGGTSEGDTQYF
.	TRBJ1-1	TRBV20-1	few	TGCAGTGCTAGTCAGGCAACTGAAGCTTTCTTT	CSASQATEAFF
.	TRBJ1-2	TRBV5-4	few	TGTGCCAGCAGCTCAAGGGAGGGCTACACCTTC	CASSSREGYTF
TRBD1	TRBJ1-5	TRBV30	.	TGTGCCTGGACCGCCGTTGGGACAGCCGGTCAGCCCCAGCATTTT	CAWTAVGTAGQPQHF
.	TRBJ1-1	TRBV29-1	.	TGCAGCGGCTGGGGGGAGCAGACCCCGAACACTGAAGCTTTCTTT	CSGWGEQTPNTEAFF
.	TRBJ2-2	TRBV29-1	few	TGCAGCGCTAGCGACACCGGGGAGCTGTTTTTT	CSASDTGELFF
TRBD1	TRBJ2-7	TRBV7-6	.	TGTGCCAGCAGCCATCGGGACAGGGTCCAGTGGACCTACGAGCAGTACTTC	CASSHRDRVQWTYEQYF
TRBD2	TRBJ2-2	TRBV27	.	TGTGCCAGCAGACTGAAACTAGCGGGAAATGTCGGGGAGCTGTTTTTT	CASRLKLAGNVGELFF
TRBD2	TRBJ2-5	TRBV3-1/TRBV3-2	.	TGTGCCAGCAGCGACTCGGGAGGGGAGACCCAGTACTTC	CASSDSGGETQYF
TRBD1	TRBJ2-7	TRBV7-2	.	TGTGCCAGCAGCTTAGTGGACAGGACCGAGCAGTACTTC	CASSLVDRTEQYF
TRBD1	TRBJ1-4	TRBV4-1	.	TGCGCCAGCAAGGGACAGGGCCTTGAAAAACTGTTTTTT	CASKGQGLEKLFF
TRBD1	TRBJ2-7	TRBV25-1	.	TGTGCCAGCAGCCGTCCCGACAGGGACGAGCAGTACTTC	CASSRPDRDEQYF
TRBD1	TRBJ1-4	TRBV5-1	few	TGCGCCAGCAGCTTGGGACAGGGGGGTGAAAAACTGTTTTTT	CASSLGQGGEKLFF
TRBD1	TRBJ2-7	TRBV6-6	.	TGTGCCAGCAGCCAGCCGGGACAGGGAATCTACGAGCAGTACTTC	CASSQPGQGIYEQYF
TRBD2	TRBJ2-3	TRBV2	.	TGTGCCAGCAGTGGTCCAGAGGTAGCGGGAGGATACACAGATACGCAGTATTTT	CASSGPEVAGGYTDTQYF
TRBD1	TRBJ1-2	TRBV2	.	TGTGCCAGCAGTCCGGGACAGCGCTACTATGGCTACACCTTC	CASSPGQRYYGYTF
TRBD1	TRBJ1-5	TRBV5-8	.	TGTGCCAGCCGGACAGGGTACAGCAATCAGCCCCAGCATTTT	CASRTGYSNQPQHF
TRBD2	TRBJ2-1	TRBV6-5	.	TGTGCCAGCACCTATCGTGGTAGCGGGAGAAATGAGCAGTTCTTC	CASTYRGSGRNEQFF
TRBD2	TRBJ2-3	TRBV27	.	TGTGCCAGCAGTTTGCAACCGGGACTAGCTGTCGATACGCAGTATTTT	CASSLQPGLAVDTQYF
.	TRBJ2-7	TRBV7-2	once	TGTGCCAGCAGCAAGGACGGAGGTGGGAACTACGAGCAGTACTTC	CASSKDGGGNYEQYF
.	TRBJ2-1	TRBV30	.	TGTGCCTGGAGTAAATCGAATGAGCAGTTCTTC	CAWSKSNEQFF
TRBD2	TRBJ2-7	TRBV19	.	TGTGCCAGTAGTATAGGACCGGGGGCTAGCGGGAGCTCCTACGAGCAGTACTTC	CASSIGPGASGSSYEQYF
TRBD2	TRBJ2-1	TRBV6-4	once	TGTGCCAGCAGCGTTCTAGCGGGAAGGGGTTATGAGCAGTTCTTC	CASSVLAGRGYEQFF
.	TRBJ2-2	TRBV19	.	TGTGCCAGTAGTTATTCCGGGGAGCTGTTTTTT	CASSYSGELFF
TRBD1	TRBJ2-7	TRBV5-8	.	TGTGCCAGCAGCCGCGGGACAGGGTTCTACGAGCAGTACTTC	CASSRGTGFYEQYF
.	TRBJ2-7	TRBV28	.	TGTGCCAGCAGTCCGATGCCAGGGTTTTTCGAGCAGTACTTC	CASSPMPGFFEQYF
TRBD1	TRBJ2-7	TRBV27	.	TGTGCCAGCAGTTTATATCGCCGCGATGGGACAGACAACTACGAGCAGTACTTC	CASSLYRRDGTDNYEQYF